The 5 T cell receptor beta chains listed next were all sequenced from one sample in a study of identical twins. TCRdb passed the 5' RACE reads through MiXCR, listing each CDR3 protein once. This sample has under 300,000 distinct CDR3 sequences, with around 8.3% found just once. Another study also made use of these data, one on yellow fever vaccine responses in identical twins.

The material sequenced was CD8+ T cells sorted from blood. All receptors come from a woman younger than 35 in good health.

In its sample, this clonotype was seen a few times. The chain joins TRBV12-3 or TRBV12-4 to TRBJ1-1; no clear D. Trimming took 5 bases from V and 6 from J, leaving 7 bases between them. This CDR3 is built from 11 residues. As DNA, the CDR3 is TGTGCCAGCAGTCCCGGCCCTGAAGCTTTCTTT. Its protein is CASSPGPEAFF.

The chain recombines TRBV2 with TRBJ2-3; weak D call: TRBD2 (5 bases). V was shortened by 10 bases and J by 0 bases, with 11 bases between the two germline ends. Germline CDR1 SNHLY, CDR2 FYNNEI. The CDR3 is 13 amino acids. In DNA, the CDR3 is TGTGCCACTTACGGACTCAGCACAGATACGCAGTATTTT. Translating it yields CATYGLSTDTQYF.

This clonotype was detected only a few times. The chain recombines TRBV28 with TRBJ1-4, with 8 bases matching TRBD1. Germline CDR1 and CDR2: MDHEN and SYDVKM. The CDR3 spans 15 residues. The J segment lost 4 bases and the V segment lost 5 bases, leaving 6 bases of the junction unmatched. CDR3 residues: CASSVRQGSNEKLFF. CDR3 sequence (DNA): TGTGCCAGCAGTGTCCGACAGGGGAGTAATGAAAAACTGTTTTTT.

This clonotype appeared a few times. CDR3: CASAPGTSSYEQYF. CDR3 coding DNA: TGTGCCAGCGCCCCCGGGACTTCCTCCTACGAGCAGTACTTC. The genes are TRBV27 and TRBJ2-7; perhaps TRBD2 as D (6 bases). Germline V CDR1 and CDR2: MNHEY, SMNVEV (reference sequence). The CDR3 is 14 amino acids. Deletions cut 8 bases from V and 0 bases from J, with 14 bases between.

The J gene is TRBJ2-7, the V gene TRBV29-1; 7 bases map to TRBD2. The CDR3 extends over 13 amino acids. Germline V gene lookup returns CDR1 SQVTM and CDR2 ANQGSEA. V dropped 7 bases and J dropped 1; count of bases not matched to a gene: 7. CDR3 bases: TGCAGCGCAGCGGGGCTCGAATCCTACGAGCAGTACTTC. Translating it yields CSAAGLESYEQYF.